A selection of T cell receptor beta chains follows, all from one sample in a study of tissue T cells after allogeneic stem cell transplantation. TCRdb's table, derived via immunoSEQ multiplex PCR, lists solely in-frame clones and lacks some. The sample consists of under 1,500 clones, roughly 78% of them appearing once. The specimen was spleen tissue, collected at autopsy. These receptors were obtained from an older male patient with steroid-refractory graft-versus-host disease after an allogeneic stem cell transplant. The graft donor may account for some of the T cells. CDR3s leave out the opening cysteine and the closing phenylalanine or tryptophan.

cdr3_aa j_call v_call
ASSSLGVEQY TRBJ2-7 TRBV5-5
ASSLDRYTEAF TRBJ1-1 TRBV5-4
ASSQQGVYEKLF TRBJ1-4 TRBV2
SVSSGANVLT TRBJ2-6 TRBV29-1
ASSYGTLHQPQH TRBJ1-5 TRBV6-2/TRBV6-3
ASSLGSFLVSYEQY TRBJ2-7 TRBV5-6
ASSLNLGGEKLF TRBJ1-4 TRBV19
ASSRIGLSPNTEAF TRBJ1-1 TRBV4-3
ASSETGVGGYT TRBJ1-2 TRBV6-1
ASSFGTSGYEQY TRBJ2-7 TRBV7-2
ASSPDVNYGYT TRBJ1-2 TRBV7-9
ASSLGAGGGETQY TRBJ2-5 TRBV5-6
SVVGSLLSSTDTQY TRBJ2-3 TRBV29-1
ASSLTGGYQETQY TRBJ2-5 TRBV7-3
ASSFRDTEAF TRBJ1-1 TRBV12-3/TRBV12-4
ASTPKQPGTDTQY TRBJ2-3 TRBV25-1
ASSQSPGGELF TRBJ2-2 TRBV7-2
ATSRELDYYTGELF TRBJ2-2 TRBV15
ASSTEQNQPQH TRBJ1-5 TRBV7-2
ASSLEHPLGRGETQY TRBJ2-5 TRBV7-6
ASSRESGEKLF TRBJ1-4 TRBV18
ATSDFQVLSNQPQH TRBJ1-5 TRBV24-1
AIREFGQGRSNEQF TRBJ2-1 TRBV10-3
ASSLGGPMETQY TRBJ2-5 TRBV7-3
ARRLGAGGGETQY TRBJ2-5 TRBV5-6
ASSLDVASIQY TRBJ2-4 TRBV11-3
ASSPRMIRTDTQY TRBJ2-3 TRBV18
ATSDFRGSYT TRBJ1-2 TRBV24-1
ASSPIQGYGYT TRBJ1-2 TRBV12-3/TRBV12-4
ASTFRVLHGSNYGYT TRBJ1-2 TRBV10-3
AISESMGQGFNLNYGYT TRBJ1-2 TRBV10-3
ASSLDRRPYGYT TRBJ1-2 TRBV6-5
ASSSREGTGEKLF TRBJ1-4 TRBV11-2
ASSQGYSPLH TRBJ1-6 TRBV4-2
ASSLTRETQY TRBJ2-5 TRBV12-3/TRBV12-4
ASSLEELQETQY TRBJ2-5 TRBV5-6
ASSPGTHSNQPQH TRBJ1-5 TRBV7-2
ASSLYQSPDTQY TRBJ2-3 TRBV13
ASIISLTGRDYT TRBJ1-2 TRBV5-6
ASSLDREKLF TRBJ1-4 TRBV7-2
ASSVASGRADTQY TRBJ2-3 TRBV9
ASSDMNSYEQY TRBJ2-7 TRBV2